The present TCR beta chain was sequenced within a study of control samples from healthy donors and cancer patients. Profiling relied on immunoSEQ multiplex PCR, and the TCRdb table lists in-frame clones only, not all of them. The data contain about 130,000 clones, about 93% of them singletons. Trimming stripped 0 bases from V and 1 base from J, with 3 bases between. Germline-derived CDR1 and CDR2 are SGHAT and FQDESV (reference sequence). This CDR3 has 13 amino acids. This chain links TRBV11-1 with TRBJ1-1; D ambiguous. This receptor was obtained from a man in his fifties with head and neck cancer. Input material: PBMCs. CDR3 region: CASSLATNTEAFF. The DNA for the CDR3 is TGTGCCAGCAGCTTAGCTACGAACACTGAAGCTTTCTTT.